What follows are 25 T cell receptor beta chains derived from one specimen sequenced in a study of OX40 agonist ivuxolimab in advanced cancers. Using immunoSEQ multiplex PCR, the repertoire was profiled, and TCRdb retains in-frame clones only, with some absent. The sample carries fewer than 35,000 clones, about four fifths recorded once. This specimen consisted of CD4+ or CD8+ T cells sorted from blood, obtained in a trial of the OX40 agonist ivuxolimab. The receptors were gathered from an adult with an advanced solid tumor such as melanoma, head and neck, liver or kidney cancer.

This clone was counted a single time. J is TRBJ2-7 and V is TRBV6-5; either TRBD1 or TRBD2 may fit D (5 bases each). V lost 6 bases to trimming and J lost 4 bases, with 19 bases between them. The CDR3 runs to 15 residues. Germline V gives CDR1 MNHEY, CDR2 SVGAGI. CDR3 nucleotide sequence: TGTGCCAGCAGACCCTCCGGGACCGCCCTTTACGAGCAGTACTTC. Translation: CASRPSGTALYEQYF.

The chain is built from TRBV14 and TRBJ1-2; a weak D match, TRBD1 (6 bases). CDR1 is SGHDN and CDR2 is FVKESK in the germline V gene. Trimming shortened V by 3 bases and J by 1 base, and 15 bases separated the two germline ends. This CDR3 spans 16 amino acids. This chain's CDR3 is CASSHIRDTGNYGYTF. In nucleotides, the CDR3 is TGTGCCAGCAGCCACATCCGGGACACGGGTAACTATGGCTACACCTTC.

This clone was detected only once. V and J are TRBV10-3 and TRBJ2-3, with 8 bases lining up with TRBD1. This CDR3 spans 14 amino acids. J lost 4 bases, V lost 9 bases, and 9 bases had no gene match. Germline V CDR1 and CDR2: ENHRY, SYGVKD. The CDR3 nucleotides are TGTGCCATAGGGACAGGTAGTAGTCCAGATACGCAGTATTTT. This codes for CAIGTGSSPDTQYF.

This rearrangement joins TRBV19 to TRBJ1-2, with D maybe TRBD1 (5 bases). Trimming removed 2 bases at V and 6 bases at J, with 16 bases between. The CDR3 sequence is 15 residues long. Germline loops: CDR1 LNHDA, CDR2 SQIVND (reference sequence). CDR3 in amino acids: CASSIWASGAHGYTF. DNA of the CDR3: TGTGCCAGTAGTATATGGGCCTCCGGGGCTCATGGCTACACCTTC.

The chain has TRBV2 and TRBJ2-3; D is tentatively TRBD1 or TRBD2 (5 bases each). In germline, CDR1 is SNHLY, CDR2 FYNNEI. The ends were cut back, 11 bases at V and 5 bases at J, with 17 bases in the middle. The CDR3 is 13 amino acids. CDR3 amino acids: CASHSGARDTQYF. The CDR3 bases are TGTGCCTCACATTCCGGGGCACGAGATACGCAGTATTTT.

The rearrangement uses TRBV18 and TRBJ1-5; 7 bases fit TRBD1. CDR3 length: 15 amino acids. Germline V gene data show CDR1 as KGHSH and CDR2 as LQKENI. Trimming took 3 bases from V and 5 from J; bases not matched to a gene: 7. This CDR3 is CASSPTTGRDQPQHF. For the CDR3, the DNA is TGTGCCAGCTCACCTACGACAGGGAGGGATCAGCCCCAGCATTTT.

The chain employs TRBV28 and TRBJ1-6, with D possibly TRBD1 on 6 matching bases. Germline values: CDR1 MDHEN, CDR2 SYDVKM. The CDR3 contains 14 residues. Trimming shortened V by 6 bases and J by 9 bases, and 15 bases separated the two germline ends. DNA of the CDR3: TGTGCCAGCAGCCCTCCGGGGGGCGGTTCACCCCTCCACTTT. This translates into CASSPPGGGSPLHF.

This clone has only one observation. The rearrangement links TRBV2 to TRBJ2-5; tentatively, D is TRBD1 or TRBD2 (5 bases each). With the DNA end fitting TRBJ2-7 better, the J assignment may be wrong. The CDR3 loop spans 14 amino acids. Germline lookup yields CDR1 SNHLY and CDR2 FYNNEI. CDR3 sequence reads: CASSETGRGGEQYF. In DNA form, the CDR3 reads TGTGCCAGCAGTGAAACGGGACGAGGCGGCGAGCAGTACTTC.

The CDR3 sequence: CASSPTASHTDTQYF. As DNA, the CDR3 is TGTGCCAGCTCACCGACCGCATCCCACACAGATACGCAGTATTTT. The chain has TRBV18 and TRBJ2-3, with D hard to call. There are 15 residues in the CDR3. V dropped 3 bases and J dropped 2 bases, with 12 bases sitting between them. Germline lookup yields CDR1 KGHSH and CDR2 LQKENI.

This chain connects TRBV18 to TRBJ2-7; TRBD1 aligns across 8 bases. Germline V CDR1 and CDR2: KGHSH, LQKENI. This CDR3 is built from 15 residues. V gave up 3 bases and J gave up 3 bases; unmatched junction bases: 7. The chain's CDR3 is CASSPRPGGVYEQYF. Written as DNA, the CDR3 is TGTGCCAGCTCACCCCGGCCAGGGGGCGTCTACGAGCAGTACTTC. Full variable domain (missing parts from reference TRBV18 and TRBJ2-7): NAGVMQNPRHLVRRRGQEARLRCSPMKGHSHVYWYRQLPEEGLKFMVYLQKENIIDESGMPKERFSAEFPKEGPSILRIQQVVRGDSAAYFCASSPRPGGVYEQYFGPGTRLTVT.

The chain has TRBV5-1 and TRBJ2-3; D ambiguous. V lost 3 bases, J lost 7 bases, and 6 bases lay in between. Germline V gene data show CDR1 as SGHRS and CDR2 as YFSETQ. The CDR3 contains 11 residues. Here the CDR3 DNA reads TGCGCCAGCAGCTCGACTCATACGCAGTATTTT. Protein: CASSSTHTQYF.

The rearrangement joins TRBV6-1 to TRBJ2-3; D tentatively reads TRBD1 or TRBD2 (5 bases each). The CDR3 consists of 13 residues. Per the germline V gene, CDR1 is MNHNS and CDR2 is SASEGT. Trimming removed 11 bases from V and 0 bases from J, with 12 bases in between. The CDR3 here is CAPGAESTDTQYF. DNA of the CDR3: TGTGCCCCCGGGGCAGAAAGCACAGATACGCAGTATTTT.

CDR3 loop: CASSKTGRQKNEQYF. DNA for the CDR3: TGTGCCAGCAGTAAGACAGGGAGGCAAAAAAACGAGCAGTACTTC. The chain employs TRBV28 and TRBJ2-7, with D tentatively TRBD1 (7 bases). Germline lookup yields CDR1 MDHEN and CDR2 SYDVKM. This CDR3 spans 15 amino acids. Trimming shortened V by 5 bases and J by 5 bases, and 19 bases separated the two germline ends.

The gene calls are TRBV29-1 and TRBJ1-2, with 7 bases matching TRBD1. Unmatched junction bases numbered 5, after V lost 4 bases and J lost 3 bases. The germline V gene has CDR1 SQVTM and CDR2 ANQGSEA. The CDR3 has 13 amino acids. This CDR3 is CSVAQGVDYGYTF. CDR3 coding DNA: TGCAGCGTTGCTCAGGGGGTGGACTATGGCTACACCTTC.

This chain connects TRBV9 to TRBJ1-6, with D perhaps TRBD1 (6 bases). The CDR3 contains 13 residues. Germline CDR1 SGDLS, CDR2 YYNGEE. With 0 bases removed from V and 9 bases from J, the gap between germline ends came to 7 bases. The CDR3 nucleotides are TGTGCCAGCAGCGTAGCCAGGGGTTCACCCCTCCACTTT. Translating gives CASSVARGSPLHF.

This clone was detected a few times. The rearrangement joins TRBV7-2 to TRBJ1-4, with 12 positions matching TRBD1. CDR3 length equals 17 residues. Trimming removed 4 bases from V and 8 bases from J; junction bases left unmatched: 11. CDR1 is SGHTA and CDR2 is FQGNSA in the germline V gene. The CDR3: CASSSSRVGTGGEKLFF. The CDR3 DNA follows: TGTGCCAGCAGCTCCAGTCGTGTTGGGACAGGGGGCGAAAAACTGTTTTTT.

The V gene is TRBV7-9, the J gene TRBJ1-2; D is unclear. Trimming shortened V by 0 bases and J by 4 bases, and 12 bases separated the two germline ends. Germline CDR1 and CDR2: SEHNR and FQNEAQ (reference sequence). This CDR3 is built from 15 residues. The CDR3 protein is CASSLAGSVGYGYTF. CDR3 DNA sequence: TGTGCCAGCAGCTTAGCTGGGTCGGTCGGCTATGGCTACACCTTC.

The genes are TRBV30 and TRBJ1-4; D gene uncertain. The V and J ends lost 5 bases and 5 bases respectively, with 6 bases between them. Germline values: CDR1 GTSNPN, CDR2 SVGIG (reference sequence). This CDR3 spans 11 amino acids. The CDR3 reads CAWDRNEKLFF. The CDR3 nucleotides are TGTGCCTGGGACCGGAATGAAAAACTGTTTTTT.

The V and J genes are TRBV15 and TRBJ1-2; D perhaps matches TRBD1 (5 bases). The CDR3 is made up of 16 amino acids. The V and J ends lost 1 base and 4 bases respectively, with 16 bases between them. In germline, CDR1 is LNHNV, CDR2 YYDKDF (reference sequence). CDR3 bases: TGTGCCACCAGCAGAGGGGGGGAACCGGGACGCTATGGCTACACCTTC. Protein sequence: CATSRGGEPGRYGYTF.

In this sample, this clone turned up once. The chain links TRBV28 to TRBJ1-5; 10 bases fit TRBD1. The V and J ends lost 6 bases and 6 bases, in that order; junction bases with no gene match: 8. In germline, CDR1 is MDHEN, CDR2 SYDVKM. The CDR3 extends over 15 amino acids. The CDR3 nucleotides read TGTGCCAGCAGCCCGACAGGGGGCCTGGGTCAGCCCCAGCATTTT. This codes for CASSPTGGLGQPQHF.

V usage is TRBV7-8 and J usage is TRBJ2-5, with D possibly TRBD1 on 6 matching bases. Trimming pared 3 bases from V and 3 bases from J, leaving 14 bases between. CDR3 length: 15 amino acids. Germline V gives CDR1 SGHVS, CDR2 FQNEAQ. CDR3 nucleotides: TGTGCCAGCAGCTTCGATACAGGGCTTGAAGAGACCCAGTACTTC. Residues: CASSFDTGLEETQYF.

This chain links TRBV5-1 with TRBJ2-5; TRBD2 aligns across 12 bases. The end of the DNA fits TRBJ2-7 better, so the J call may be wrong. This CDR3 contains 13 residues. Germline V gene lookup returns CDR1 SGHRS and CDR2 YFSETQ. The chain's CDR3 is CASSTSGRNEQYF. The CDR3 coding sequence is TGCGCCAGCAGTACTAGCGGGAGGAACGAGCAGTACTTC.

V usage is TRBV9 and J usage is TRBJ1-3; the D is unclear. Germline V gene sequence: CDR1 SGDLS, CDR2 YYNGEE. V was pared by 3 bases and J by 4 bases, with 5 bases between. The CDR3 consists of 12 residues. The CDR3: CASSALGNTIYF. The CDR3 DNA reads as TGTGCCAGCAGCGCTTTAGGAAACACCATATATTTT.

A few counts support this clone. The chain is built from TRBV13 and TRBJ1-4; the match to TRBD1 covers 8 bases. The CDR3 is made up of 15 amino acids. The V and J ends lost 0 bases and 7 bases, in that order; junction bases with no gene match: 4. The germline CDR1 and CDR2 sequences are PRHDT and FYEKMQ (reference sequence). CDR3 sequence (DNA): TGTGCCAGCAGCTTAGGCCCCGGACAGGGTGAAAAACTGTTTTTT. It yields the protein CASSLGPGQGEKLFF.

The chain employs TRBV7-9 and TRBJ1-4; 8 bases match TRBD1. Germline-derived CDR1 and CDR2 are SEHNR and FQNEAQ (reference sequence). The CDR3 has 16 amino acids. V trimming: 5 bases; J trimming: 2 bases; junction bases outside the gene matches: 7. DNA of the CDR3: TGTGCCAGCAGCCTTACAGGGGGGCGGACTAATGAAAAACTGTTTTTT. It is translated as CASSLTGGRTNEKLFF.